This paragraph reports one TCR beta chain. The record originates from a study of PD-L1 blockade in urothelial cancer. Study context: Each patient had 0 to 3 earlier chemotherapy regimens. Blood samples had a median of roughly 140,000 T cells.

Per germline, CDR1 SGHDT and CDR2 YYEEEE. V dropped 7 bases and J dropped 3 bases, with 7 bases sitting between them. This CDR3 region has 11 residues. As to time point: peripheral blood 6 weeks after treatment start. The cohort comprised individuals with locally advanced or metastatic urothelial carcinoma. The repertoire was sequenced with immunoSEQ multiplex PCR; TCRdb's copy has only in-frame clones and lacks some. The profile shows about 130,000 clones, more than 70% of them singletons. The receptor's source is a man between 45 and 60 years old with urothelial cancer. The sequenced sample was PBMCs, obtained around atezolizumab (anti-PD-L1) treatment. V and J are TRBV5-6 and TRBJ2-5; D not resolved. The CDR3 sequence: CASAAEETQYF. In nucleotides, the CDR3 is TGTGCCAGCGCGGCGGAAGAGACCCAGTACTTC.